This T cell receptor beta chain was sequenced for a study of blood T cell repertoires in COVID-19. Using immunoSEQ multiplex PCR, the repertoire was profiled, and TCRdb retains in-frame clones only, with some absent. The sample holds 90,000 to 120,000 clones, 80% to 95% seen once. This CDR3 contains 13 residues. Germline V CDR1 and CDR2: LNHNV, YYDKDF (reference sequence). V dropped 1 base and J dropped 5 bases, with 6 bases sitting between them. This clone was detected once. The sample consisted of peripheral blood. This chain links TRBV15 with TRBJ1-5; no clear D gene. The sequence came from a young woman with acute or convalescent COVID-19. CDR3 in amino acids: CATSRALDQPQHF. The CDR3 nucleotides read TGTGCCACCAGCAGAGCACTCGATCAGCCCCAGCATTTT.